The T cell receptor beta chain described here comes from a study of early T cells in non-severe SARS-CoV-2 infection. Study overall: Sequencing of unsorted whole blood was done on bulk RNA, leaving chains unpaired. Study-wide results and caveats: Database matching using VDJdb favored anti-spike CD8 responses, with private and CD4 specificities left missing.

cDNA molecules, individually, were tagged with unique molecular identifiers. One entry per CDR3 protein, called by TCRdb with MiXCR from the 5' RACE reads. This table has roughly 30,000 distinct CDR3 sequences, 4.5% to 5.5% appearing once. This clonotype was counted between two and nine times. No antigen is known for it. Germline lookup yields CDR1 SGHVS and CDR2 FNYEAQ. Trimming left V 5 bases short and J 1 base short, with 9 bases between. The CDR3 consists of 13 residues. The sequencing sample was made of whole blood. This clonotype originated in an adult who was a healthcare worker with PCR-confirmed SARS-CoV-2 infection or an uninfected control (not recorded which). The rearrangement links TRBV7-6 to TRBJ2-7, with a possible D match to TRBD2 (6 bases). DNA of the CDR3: TGTGCCAGCAGCCGGAGGGAGTCCTACGAGCAGTACTTC. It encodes CASSRRESYEQYF.